This T cell receptor beta chain was documented in a study of shared clonotypes between healthy human individuals. The donor population consisted of healthy HIV-negative adults with no recent acute infections or vaccinations. The method was immunoSEQ multiplex PCR; TCRdb's version includes in-frame clones alone and lacks a portion of them. The sample consists of roughly 1.4 million clones, less than 99% of them appearing once. Germline CDR1 reads SEHNR; CDR2 reads FQNEAQ (reference sequence). J gave up 3 bases and V 2 bases, and 0 bases lay outside the gene matches. The CDR3 is 13 residues long. The rearrangement joins TRBV7-9 to TRBJ2-5, with 7 bases that match TRBD2. The clonotype was recovered from a man in his thirties or forties in good health. Source material: naive CD4+ T cells sorted from blood. As to subset: CD45RA+ positively selected. CDR3 DNA: TGTGCCAGCAGCTTACGGGGGGAAGAGACCCAGTACTTC. Translated: CASSLRGEETQYF.